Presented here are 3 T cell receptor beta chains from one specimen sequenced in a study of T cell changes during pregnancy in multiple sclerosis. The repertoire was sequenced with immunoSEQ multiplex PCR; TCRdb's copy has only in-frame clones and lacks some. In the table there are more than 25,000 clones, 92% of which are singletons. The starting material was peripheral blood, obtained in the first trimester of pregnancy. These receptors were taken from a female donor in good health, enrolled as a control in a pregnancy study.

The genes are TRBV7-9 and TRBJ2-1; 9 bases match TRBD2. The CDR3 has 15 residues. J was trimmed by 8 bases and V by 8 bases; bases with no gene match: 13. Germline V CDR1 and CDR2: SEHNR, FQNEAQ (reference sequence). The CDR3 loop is CASRASGGIRDEQFF. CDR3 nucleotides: TGTGCCAGCCGGGCCAGCGGGGGGATTAGGGATGAGCAGTTCTTC.

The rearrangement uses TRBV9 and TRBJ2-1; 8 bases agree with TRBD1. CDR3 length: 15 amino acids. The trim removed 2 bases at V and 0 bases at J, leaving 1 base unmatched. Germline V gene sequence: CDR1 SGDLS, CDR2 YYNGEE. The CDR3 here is CASSVTGGSYNEQFF. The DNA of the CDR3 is TGTGCCAGCAGCGTCACAGGGGGCTCCTACAATGAGCAGTTCTTC.

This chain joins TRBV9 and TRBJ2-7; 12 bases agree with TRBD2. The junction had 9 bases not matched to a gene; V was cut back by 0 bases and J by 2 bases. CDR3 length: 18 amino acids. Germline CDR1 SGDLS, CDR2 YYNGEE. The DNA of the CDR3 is TGTGCCAGCAGCGTAGGGGCTAGCGGGAGGGCCCTCACCTACGAGCAGTACTTC. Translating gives CASSVGASGRALTYEQYF. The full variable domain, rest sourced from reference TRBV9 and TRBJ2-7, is DSGVTQTPKHLITATGQRVTLRCSPRSGDLSVYWYQQSLDQGLQFLIQYYNGEERAKGNILERFSAQQFPDLHSELNLSSLELGDSALYFCASSVGASGRALTYEQYFGPGTRLTVT.